One sample yielded the 8 T cell receptor beta chains listed below, sequenced in a study of T cells of healthy individuals. TCRdb reanalysed the 5' RACE reads using MiXCR and keeps one entry per CDR3 protein. The sample has around 100,000 distinct CDR3 sequences; 15% to 20% are singletons. The origin of the receptors is a human donor in good health.

The rearrangement uses TRBV5-1 and TRBJ2-5, with 7 bases fitting TRBD1. CDR1 and CDR2 (germline): SGHRS, YFSETQ. The V and J ends lost 4 bases and 3 bases, in that order; junction bases with no gene match: 27. The CDR3 extends over 21 amino acids. The CDR3 loop reads CASSHAGGLAFLEGPKETQYF. The CDR3 coding sequence is TGCGCCAGCAGCCACGCAGGGGGTTTGGCGTTCCTTGAGGGTCCCAAAGAGACCCAGTACTTC. The full variable domain, in which reference TRBV5-1 and TRBJ2-5 provide the parts outside the CDR3, is KAGVTQTPRYLIKTRGQQVTLSCSPISGHRSVSWYQQTPGQGLQFLFEYFSETQRNKGNFPGRFSGRQFSNSRSEMNVSTLELGDSALYLCASSHAGGLAFLEGPKETQYFGPGTRLLVL.

Ten or more counts support this clonotype. The chain couples TRBV28 to TRBJ2-3; 7 nucleotides agree with TRBD2. Germline CDR1 and CDR2: MDHEN and SYDVKM. This CDR3 spans 15 amino acids. The J segment lost 5 bases and the V segment lost 4 bases, leaving 9 bases of the junction unmatched. The CDR3 sequence: CASSSGRERGDTQYF. The CDR3 nucleotides are TGTGCCAGCAGTTCAGGGCGGGAGAGGGGAGATACGCAGTATTTT.

The CDR3 spells CASSNTRGRGDEQFF. CDR3 nucleotide sequence: TGTGCCAGCAGCAATACTCGGGGGCGAGGGGATGAGCAGTTCTTC. The gene calls are TRBV5-6 and TRBJ2-1; the D gene could be TRBD1 or TRBD2 (6 bases each). This CDR3 has 15 amino acids. The V and J ends lost 4 bases and 8 bases respectively, with 19 bases between them. Germline loops: CDR1 SGHDT, CDR2 YYEEEE.

This clonotype was picked up a small number of times. This chain connects TRBV6-5 to TRBJ1-5; D is undetermined. V shed 2 bases and J shed 7 bases, with 12 bases lying between them. Germline V CDR1 and CDR2: MNHEY, SVGAGI. The CDR3 covers 14 residues. CDR3 coding DNA: TGTGCCAGCAGTTACACAAAAGGCTGGCAGCCCCAGCATTTT. Residues: CASSYTKGWQPQHF.

This clonotype has at least ten counts. The CDR3 nucleotides read TGTGCCAGCAGTCTCCGGACGGGGTCGGTTCCCCAGCATTTT. Encoded protein: CASSLRTGSVPQHF. This chain links TRBV12-3 or TRBV12-4 with TRBJ1-5; D is uncertain. The CDR3 is made up of 14 amino acids. Trimming took off 5 bases at V and 10 bases at J, with 18 bases between the two ends.

The table lists this clonotype with many counts. The gene calls are TRBV6-5 and TRBJ1-1; unclear D gene. The V gene lost 6 bases and the J gene lost 1 base, with 9 bases spanning the gap. The CDR3 is 13 residues long. Per the germline V gene, CDR1 is MNHEY and CDR2 is SVGAGI. Written as DNA, the CDR3 is TGTGCCAGCAGACCGACACAGAACACTGAAGCTTTCTTT. It yields the protein CASRPTQNTEAFF.

This clonotype has a handful of counts. The DNA of the CDR3 is TGTGCCAGCAGCCCCCGGGTGGGAGGGGAGGAGGAGACCCAGTACTTC. Translating gives CASSPRVGGEEETQYF. The V call is TRBV9, the J call TRBJ2-5; TRBD2 matches 7 bases. CDR3 size: 16 residues. The germline V gene encodes CDR1 SGDLS and CDR2 YYNGEE. V dropped 4 bases and J dropped 5; count of bases not matched to a gene: 14.

The V gene is TRBV7-8, the J gene TRBJ1-1; D gene ambiguous. Trimming shortened V by 3 bases and J by 1 base, and 9 bases separated the two germline ends. The CDR3 contains 14 residues. In germline, CDR1 is SGHVS, CDR2 FQNEAQ. CDR3 nucleotide sequence: TGTGCCAGCAGCTTTGGACCTCCGAACACTGAAGCTTTCTTT. Its protein is CASSFGPPNTEAFF.